This T cell receptor beta chain emerged from a study of a mutant IDH1 vaccine in newly diagnosed glioma (dated by TCRdb to 2020 to 2022). For the study in its entirety: Patients received eight vaccinations in weeks 1, 3, 5, 7, 11, 15, 19 and 23, corresponding to visits V03 through V10. Vaccination started 4-6 weeks after radiotherapy alone, or was given together with temozolomide cycles in the groups whose treatment included chemotherapy. Of the roughly 33 treated patients, approximately 60% were male and approximately 38% were female, and the mean age was roughly 38 years. Prior to enrollment, patients had been given standard therapy consisting of radiotherapy alone, temozolomide alone, or radiochemotherapy with temozolomide, with the combination given to most patients. Peripheral blood was drawn at six visits: V03 (baseline), V05, V07, V10, V12 and V13. For exploratory analyses, longitudinal TCRB deep sequencing was carried out in about two dozen treated patients wherever samples were available. What the work shows at the level of the full study, not this receptor alone: Pseudoprogression appeared unrelated to alterations in the top peripheral T cell clonotypes detected by TCRB sequencing. Immune responses induced by the vaccine were seen in over 90% of patients across multiple MHC alleles. According to the authors, sample limitations meant that analyses of patient blood samples could not be reproduced. Availability determined which PBMC samples were chosen for TCRB deep sequencing.

The junction shows trimming of 3 bases on V and 0 bases on J, and the gene matches do not reach 10 bases of it. From the germline V gene, CDR1 is SGDLS and CDR2 is YYNGEE. Measured from the cysteine to the phenylalanine, the CDR3 is 20 residues long. Here the CDR3 DNA is all that survives: 60 bases in frame from base 1. The time point label for this specimen denotes: week 23, last vaccination. Every vaccine dose consisted of 300 ug of a 20-mer mutant IDH1 peptide in Montanide, administered subcutaneously together with topical imiquimod. Donors had newly diagnosed WHO grade 3 or 4 IDH1-mutant astrocytomas with loss of nuclear ATRX. The samples were drawn from NOA16, a multicentre, single-arm, open-label phase I trial in Germany that tested a mutant IDH1 peptide vaccine in humans for the first time. The DNeasy Blood and Tissue Kit was used to extract genomic DNA from EDTA blood for TCRB sequencing.

About this clone: Its cognate antigen has yet to be identified. No quality values exist for individual bases; no much larger clone is one base distant.

Library preparation was by the immunoSEQ multiplex PCR assay. The hsTCRB Kit was used according to the manufacturer's protocol to amplify rearranged TCR beta chain sequences. Sequencing of TCRB libraries was carried out on an Illumina MiSeq. For the original study's pipeline: The proprietary platform of the kit vendor was used for demultiplexing, trimming and gene mapping. Imported from immuneACCESS, the table was reduced by TCRdb to in-frame sequences with V and J called. These copies leave out some clones; in studies compared against another copy, an unresolved V gene accounts for under half, and the cause of the remainder is not known. That table is the source of V, J and clone size, and D and trimming were worked out from the DNA. This sample lists around 9,700 clones; approximately 89% were detected once. About 5% of the sample belongs to the ten largest clones.

The chain is assembled from TRBV9 and TRBJ2-6, and TRBD1 matches 12 of the central bases. The source material was PBMCs, sampled from a glioma patient whose treatment included an IDH1 peptide vaccine. The receptor was derived from a woman aged 35 to 49 with glioma. Some clones in this sample may be carry-over from other donors' samples. Here the CDR3 is given as CASSDNPGQGAFSGANVLTF. The DNA sequence reads TGTGCCAGCAGCGACAACCCGGGACAGGGGGCCTTCTCTGGGGCCAACGTCCTGACTTTC.